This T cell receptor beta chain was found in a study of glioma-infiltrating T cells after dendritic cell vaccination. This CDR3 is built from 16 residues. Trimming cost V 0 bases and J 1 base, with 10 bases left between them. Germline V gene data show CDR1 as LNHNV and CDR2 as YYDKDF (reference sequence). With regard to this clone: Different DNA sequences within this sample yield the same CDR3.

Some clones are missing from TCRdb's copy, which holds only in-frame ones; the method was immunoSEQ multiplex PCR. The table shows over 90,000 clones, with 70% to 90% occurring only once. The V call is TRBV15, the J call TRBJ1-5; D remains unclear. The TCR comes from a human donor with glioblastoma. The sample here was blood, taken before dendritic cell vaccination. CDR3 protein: CATSRDRERSNQPQHF. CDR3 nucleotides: TGTGCCACCAGCAGAGATCGGGAACGGAGCAATCAGCCCCAGCATTTT.